This TCR beta chain is from a study of blood T cell repertoires in COVID-19. Study in general: Sources were T cells, B-cell-depleted T cells, or PBMCs; the material itself was cDNA or gDNA.

The assay was immunoSEQ multiplex PCR, and TCRdb's table has in-frame clones only and misses some. The sample includes under 60,000 clones, around 78% seen only once; the top ten take roughly 5.2%. Germline CDR1 SGHRS, CDR2 YFSETQ. V lost 4 bases, J lost 4 bases, and 17 bases lay in between. The length of the CDR3 is 16 residues. This TCR was sampled from a human donor in a cohort sampled during active COVID-19. The gene calls are TRBV5-1 and TRBJ1-4, with D perhaps matching TRBD1 (5 bases). Sequenced: peripheral blood. The CDR3 DNA reads as TGCGCCAGCAGCCCCGGATCAGGGCAGGATAATGAAAAACTGTTTTTT. It encodes CASSPGSGQDNEKLFF.